Below are 32 T cell receptor beta chains sequenced from a single sample in a study of vaccination effects on CD4 cells after COVID-19. No antigen is known for these receptors. Libraries were prepared by immunoSEQ multiplex PCR; TCRdb keeps only in-frame clonotypes and omits some of them. The sample lists approximately 30,000 clones, 70% to 75% seen once, with 15% in the top ten. With roughly 9 days of culture completed, CD4+ T cells were isolated. Vaccine administered to participants consisted of two doses of either BNT162b2 or mRNA-1273. The sequencing used CD4+ T cells from PBMCs cultured without peptide, collected after COVID-19 vaccination. The source is a human donor who received a COVID-19 vaccine.

V is TRBV5-1 and J is TRBJ1-1, with D perhaps TRBD1 (6 bases). This CDR3 spans 13 amino acids. The germline V gene has CDR1 SGHRS and CDR2 YFSETQ. V was trimmed by 4 bases and J by 8 bases, leaving 15 bases between them. DNA of the CDR3: TGCGCCAGCAGCCCTGGGCAGGGGCCGGAAGCTTTCTTT. Its translation: CASSPGQGPEAFF.

The chain couples TRBV2 to TRBJ2-7; TRBD1 is a possible D gene (6 bases). CDR1 and CDR2 from the germline V gene are SNHLY and FYNNEI. There are 13 residues in the CDR3. Trimming pared 11 bases from V and 3 bases from J, leaving 17 bases between. The CDR3 bases are TGTGCCGGGGGCAGGGAGCCGTACTACGAGCAGTACTTC. This codes for CAGGREPYYEQYF.

V and J are TRBV5-4 and TRBJ2-7; perhaps TRBD1 as D (6 bases). The V end was cut by 6 bases, the J end by 0 bases, with 10 bases between. The CDR3 has 13 amino acids. Germline V CDR1 and CDR2: SGHNT, YYREEE (reference sequence). CDR3 in DNA: TGTGCCAGCACAGGGGTGGGCTCCTACGAGCAGTACTTC. This codes for CASTGVGSYEQYF.

V usage is TRBV6-2 or TRBV6-3 and J usage is TRBJ2-5; 13 bases are shared with TRBD2. This CDR3 contains 15 residues. Trimming cost V 4 bases and J 3 bases; bases outside gene matches: 2. Germline V gene lookup returns CDR1 MNHEY and CDR2 SVGEGT. CDR3 sequence: CASSWGTSGEETQYF. The CDR3 coding sequence is TGTGCCAGCAGTTGGGGGACTAGCGGGGAAGAGACCCAGTACTTC.

A few counts support this clone. This chain links TRBV19 with TRBJ2-2, with 10 bases identical to TRBD1. The germline V gene encodes CDR1 LNHDA and CDR2 SQIVND (reference sequence). This CDR3 contains 18 residues. Germline trimming cut 6 bases from V and 4 bases from J; bases unmatched to any gene: 14. The CDR3 sequence is CASRGLRAGTGATGELFF. DNA of the CDR3: TGTGCCAGTAGGGGGCTAAGGGCCGGGACAGGGGCCACCGGGGAGCTGTTTTTT.

The sample holds one count of this clone. This chain connects TRBV4-2 to TRBJ2-5, with D uncertain. Deletions cut 0 bases from V and 6 bases from J, with 5 bases between. This CDR3 region has 12 residues. Germline-derived CDR1 and CDR2 are LGHNA and YNFKEQ. The CDR3 DNA sequence: TGTGCCAGCAGCCAAGAAGGAAAGACCCAGTACTTC. It specifies CASSQEGKTQYF.

The chain links TRBV7-9 to TRBJ1-5; TRBD1 aligns across 10 bases. Trimming removed 5 bases from V and 6 bases from J; junction bases left unmatched: 7. The CDR3 length is 15 residues. CDR1 SEHNR and CDR2 FQNEAQ come from the germline V gene (reference sequence). CDR3 residues: CASSPGTGVGQPQHF. In DNA form, the CDR3 reads TGTGCCAGCAGCCCCGGGACAGGGGTAGGTCAGCCCCAGCATTTT.

This clone has a handful of counts. This chain uses TRBV5-4 with TRBJ2-7; 9 positions match TRBD1. Trimming at V came to 4 bases and at J to 1 base, leaving 6 bases not matched to a gene. Germline-derived CDR1 and CDR2 are SGHNT and YYREEE (reference sequence). This CDR3 spans 15 amino acids. CDR3 nucleotide sequence: TGTGCCAGCAGCGGACCGGGACAGGGTTCCTACGAGCAGTACTTC. Protein: CASSGPGQGSYEQYF.

The chain recombines TRBV29-1 with TRBJ2-5, with D possibly being TRBD1 (5 bases). The CDR3 spans 12 residues. Germline CDR1 reads SQVTM; CDR2 reads ANQGSEA. Trimming removed 5 bases from V and 5 bases from J, with 12 bases in between. The CDR3 DNA sequence: TGCAGCGTTCACCGGACACCGGAGACCCAGTACTTC. Residues: CSVHRTPETQYF.

The CDR3 region has the DNA TGTGCCAGTAGTATAGCGGACAGGGGGCTCTTGCGGACTGAAGCTTTCTTT. Its protein is CASSIADRGLLRTEAFF. The rearrangement links TRBV19 to TRBJ1-1; 11 positions agree with TRBD1. CDR1 is LNHDA, CDR2 SQIVND, per germline (reference sequence). The CDR3 is 17 amino acids. After removal of 1 base from V and 5 bases from J, the junction contained 9 bases not matched to a gene.

V usage is TRBV15 and J usage is TRBJ2-1, with D uncertain. V gave up 3 bases and J gave up 6 bases, with 15 bases separating them. CDR1 is LNHNV and CDR2 is YYDKDF in the germline V gene (reference sequence). The CDR3 sequence is 15 residues long. Here the CDR3 DNA reads TGTGCCACCAGCAGTTCGCCGACCAGCCCCAATGAGCAGTTCTTC. Amino acids: CATSSSPTSPNEQFF.

This sequence joins TRBV4-1 and TRBJ2-4; TRBD2 agrees at 16 bases. This CDR3 is 18 amino acids long. The V and J ends lost 5 bases and 1 base, in that order; junction bases with no gene match: 5. The germline V gene has CDR1 MGHRA and CDR2 YSYEKL. The CDR3 bases are TGCGCCAGCAGCAAGGGACTAGCGGGGGGGACCGCCAAAAACATTCAGTACTTC. As protein: CASSKGLAGGTAKNIQYF.

The V call is TRBV28, the J call TRBJ1-1; D remains ambiguous. The CDR3 covers 14 residues. The V gene lost 5 bases and the J gene lost 2 bases, with 12 bases spanning the gap. Germline V gene data show CDR1 as MDHEN and CDR2 as SYDVKM. The CDR3 spells CASSDKGKNTEAFF. DNA of the CDR3: TGTGCCAGCAGTGACAAAGGGAAAAACACTGAAGCTTTCTTT.

The chain combines TRBV6-6 with TRBJ1-3, with a tentative D call TRBD1 (5 bases). Trimming took off 5 bases at V and 0 bases at J, with 11 bases between the two ends. The germline V gene encodes CDR1 MNHNY and CDR2 SVGAGI (reference sequence). This CDR3 comprises 15 residues. The CDR3 bases are TGTGCCAGCAGTACCCTGGGGGTCTCTGGAAACACCATATATTTT. It codes for CASSTLGVSGNTIYF.

This sequence joins TRBV9 and TRBJ1-6; TRBD1 aligns across 7 bases. The V and J ends lost 4 bases and 3 bases, in that order; junction bases with no gene match: 4. This CDR3 contains 15 residues. Germline CDR1 SGDLS, CDR2 YYNGEE. For the CDR3, the DNA is TGTGCCAGCAGCCCCCGACAGGGCTATAATTCACCCCTCCACTTT. This codes for CASSPRQGYNSPLHF. The whole variable domain, remainder taken from reference TRBV9 and TRBJ1-6, is DSGVTQTPKHLITATGQRVTLRCSPRSGDLSVYWYQQSLDQGLQFLIQYYNGEERAKGNILERFSAQQFPDLHSELNLSSLELGDSALYFCASSPRQGYNSPLHFGNGTRLTVT.

V usage is TRBV5-1 and J usage is TRBJ1-2, with 8 bases identical to TRBD1. The CDR3 covers 16 residues. Germline V gene data show CDR1 as SGHRS and CDR2 as YFSETQ. With V trimmed by 2 bases and J by 6 bases, 12 bases remained unmatched. The CDR3 DNA reads as TGCGCCAGCAGCTTATTAGACAGGGGCCTGGCGGATGGCTACACCTTC. Its protein is CASSLLDRGLADGYTF.

The chain carries TRBV7-2 and TRBJ2-2; D assignment may be TRBD1 or TRBD2 (5 bases each). The CDR3 runs to 15 residues. CDR1 and CDR2 from the germline V gene are SGHTA and FQGNSA. Trimming pared 3 bases from V and 2 bases from J, leaving 10 bases between. CDR3 amino acids: CASSFLGRNTGELFF. In DNA form, the CDR3 reads TGTGCCAGCAGCTTTTTGGGACGAAACACCGGGGAGCTGTTTTTT.

This chain uses TRBV29-1 with TRBJ2-1; D unresolved. With 4 bases removed from V and 0 bases from J, the gap between germline ends came to 10 bases. Per the germline V gene, CDR1 is SQVTM and CDR2 is ANQGSEA. The CDR3 sequence is 14 residues long. The CDR3 is CSVGDLTSYNEQFF. CDR3 DNA sequence: TGCAGCGTTGGCGACCTAACCTCCTACAATGAGCAGTTCTTC.

V is TRBV11-2 and J is TRBJ2-7, with TRBD1 matching 8 bases. The CDR3 contains 13 residues. The V gene end was trimmed by 5 bases and the J gene end by 7 bases; junction bases not matched to a gene: 7. The germline CDR1 and CDR2 sequences are SGHAT and FQNNGV. CDR3 in amino acids: CASSRQGSWEQYF. CDR3 DNA sequence: TGTGCCAGCAGCAGACAGGGGTCCTGGGAGCAGTACTTC.

About this clone: Other nucleotide sequences from this sample produce the same CDR3. The chain links TRBV28 to TRBJ2-7, with TRBD1 as a possible D gene (5 bases). Germline V gives CDR1 MDHEN, CDR2 SYDVKM. The length of the CDR3 is 13 residues. V was cut by 3 bases and J by 4 bases, with 10 bases left in between. The CDR3 nucleotides are TGTGCCAGCAGTTTCAGGGTGTCGTACGAGCAGTACTTC. Encoded protein: CASSFRVSYEQYF.

The sample holds a few counts of this clone. The gene calls are TRBV28 and TRBJ2-1; TRBD2 aligns across 13 bases. The J segment lost 15 bases and the V segment lost 7 bases, leaving 6 bases of the junction unmatched. This CDR3 has 12 amino acids. Germline V CDR1 and CDR2: MDHEN, SYDVKM. CDR3 sequence reads: CASTGLAGYRFF. In DNA form, the CDR3 reads TGTGCCAGCACGGGACTAGCGGGATATCGGTTCTTC.

The V gene is TRBV6-4, the J gene TRBJ1-1; TRBD1 might be the D (6 bases). V gave up 3 bases and J gave up 1 base, with 15 bases separating them. Germline V gene sequence: CDR1 MRHNA, CDR2 SNTAGT. The CDR3 runs to 16 residues. DNA for the CDR3: TGTGCCAGCAGTGAATCTTGGATCAGGGGGAACACTGAAGCTTTCTTT. Amino acid sequence: CASSESWIRGNTEAFF.

V and J are TRBV18 and TRBJ1-2; TRBD1 agrees at 7 bases. Trimming cost V 3 bases and J 8 bases; bases outside gene matches: 6. CDR1 KGHSH and CDR2 LQKENI come from the germline V gene. This CDR3 comprises 13 residues. The CDR3 DNA follows: TGTGCCAGCTCACCCCGGGGACAGATAGGCTACACCTTC. It codes for CASSPRGQIGYTF.

The chain joins TRBV11-2 to TRBJ2-7; perhaps TRBD2 as D (5 bases). This CDR3 has 18 residues. V was pared by 8 bases and J by 0 bases, with 26 bases between. CDR1 is SGHAT and CDR2 is FQNNGV in the germline V gene. CDR3 sequence: CASGPGLKGGPSSYEQYF. DNA of the CDR3: TGTGCCAGCGGACCTGGGTTAAAAGGAGGACCGAGCTCCTACGAGCAGTACTTC.

This clone appeared once. The J gene is TRBJ2-7, the V gene TRBV7-2, with 9 bases lining up with TRBD2. Germline CDR1 is SGHTA and CDR2 is FQGNSA. V was clipped by 0 bases and J by 2 bases; unmatched bases: 8. The CDR3 sequence is 17 residues long. CDR3 bases: TGTGCCAGCAGCTTAGCGTCGATAGCGGGGGCCGCCTACGAGCAGTACTTC. Protein sequence: CASSLASIAGAAYEQYF.

This clone was seen only a few times. DNA of the CDR3: TGTGCCAGCAGTTATGGTCCAAGACAGGCTGAAGCTTTCTTT. It translates to CASSYGPRQAEAFF. The chain employs TRBV27 and TRBJ1-1, with a possible D match to TRBD1 (6 bases). V was pared by 4 bases and J by 6 bases, with 15 bases between. Looked up from germline, CDR1 is MNHEY and CDR2 is SMNVEV (reference sequence). This CDR3 has 14 amino acids.

The rearrangement joins TRBV27 to TRBJ1-2, with a tentative D call TRBD1 (6 bases). This CDR3 has 13 residues. CDR1 MNHEY and CDR2 SMNVEV come from the germline V gene (reference sequence). The germline V and J ends were trimmed by 4 bases and 5 bases, with 11 bases remaining between them. The CDR3 DNA is TGTGCCAGCAGTTCTAGGGGGGGTTATGGCTACACCTTC. It specifies CASSSRGGYGYTF.

V gene TRBV10-3 combines with J gene TRBJ2-3; 14 bases agree with TRBD2. J was trimmed by 2 bases and V by 6 bases; bases with no gene match: 4. Germline V gene data show CDR1 as ENHRY and CDR2 as SYGVKD. This CDR3 contains 16 residues. For the CDR3, the DNA is TGTGCCATCAGAATGGGACTAGCGGGGGACACAGATACGCAGTATTTT. The encoded protein is CAIRMGLAGDTDTQYF.

The J gene is TRBJ2-2, the V gene TRBV7-3; D possibly uses TRBD1 or TRBD2 (6 bases each). The CDR3 extends over 17 amino acids. V lost 1 base and J lost 5, with 17 bases in between. Germline CDR1 reads SGHTA; CDR2 reads FQGTGA. The DNA of the CDR3 is TGTGCCAGCAGCTTAAGGCCCGGCAGGGGAGGTACCGGGGAGCTGTTTTTT. It encodes CASSLRPGRGGTGELFF.

V gene TRBV14 combines with J gene TRBJ1-6; 8 positions match TRBD1. The germline gives CDR1 SGHDN, CDR2 FVKESK. The CDR3 has 13 residues. CDR3 loop: CATGAGVNSPLHF. The CDR3 bases are TGTGCGACAGGGGCAGGGGTAAATTCACCCCTCCACTTT.

J is TRBJ1-2 and V is TRBV6-2 or TRBV6-3; D uncertain. This CDR3 region has 13 residues. Trimming pared 6 bases from V and 3 bases from J, leaving 11 bases between. CDR1 is MNHEY and CDR2 is SVGEGT in the germline V gene. This chain's CDR3 is CASSPYSDYGYTF. CDR3 DNA: TGTGCCAGCAGCCCCTACAGTGACTATGGCTACACCTTC.

This clone came up once. J is TRBJ2-3 and V is TRBV20-1, with 10 bases aligning to TRBD2. From germline, CDR1 is DFQATT and CDR2 SNEGSKA (reference sequence). After removal of 3 bases from V and 5 bases from J, the junction contained 8 bases not matched to a gene. There are 15 residues in the CDR3. The CDR3 DNA reads as TGCAGTGCTAGTGGGGCTAGCGGGAGAGGAGATACGCAGTATTTT. This translates into CSASGASGRGDTQYF.